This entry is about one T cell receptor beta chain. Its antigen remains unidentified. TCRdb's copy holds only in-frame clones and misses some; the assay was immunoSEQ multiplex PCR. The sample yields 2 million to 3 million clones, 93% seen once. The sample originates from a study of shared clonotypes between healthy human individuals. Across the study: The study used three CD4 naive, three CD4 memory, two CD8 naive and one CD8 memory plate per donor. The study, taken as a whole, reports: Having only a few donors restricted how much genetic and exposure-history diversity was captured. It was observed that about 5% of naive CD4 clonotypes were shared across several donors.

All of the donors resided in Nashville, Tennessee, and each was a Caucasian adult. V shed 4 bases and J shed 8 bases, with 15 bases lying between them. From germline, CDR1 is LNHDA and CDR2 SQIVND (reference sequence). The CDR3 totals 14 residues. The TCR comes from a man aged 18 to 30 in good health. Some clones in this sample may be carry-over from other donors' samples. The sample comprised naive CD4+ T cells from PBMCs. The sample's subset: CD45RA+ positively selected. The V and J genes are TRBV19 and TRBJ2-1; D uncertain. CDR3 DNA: TGTGCCAGTAGTAGTAATTCCTGGGGTGATGAGCAGTTCTTC. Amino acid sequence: CASSSNSWGDEQFF.